The 21 T cell receptor beta chains given below trace back to one sample, sequenced in a study of T-cell memory formation after mild COVID-19. In TCRdb, the 5' RACE reads were re-called with MiXCR into one record per CDR3 protein. This sample has 200,000 or so distinct CDR3 sequences, with 7.5% to 10% found just once. Sequencing was performed on PBMCs or a T cell subset sorted from them (not recorded which). The receptors were sampled from a man aged 18-30 years who had mild COVID-19 (a few samples of this study predate the infection). Cell type and time point are not known.

This clonotype was seen at least ten times. The chain uses TRBV6-5 and TRBJ2-4, with D perhaps matching TRBD2 (8 bases). The V gene's germline CDR1 is MNHEY and CDR2 SVGAGI. The CDR3 spans 16 residues. V lost 5 bases and J 0 bases, leaving 14 bases between the germline ends. Here the CDR3 DNA reads TGTGCCAGCAGTCTCGGGGGGGACAGAGCCAAAAACATTCAGTACTTC. Its translation is CASSLGGDRAKNIQYF.

This clonotype was seen only a few times. The CDR3 loop reads CASSGLAGESNTGELFF. DNA of the CDR3: TGTGCCAGCAGCGGACTAGCGGGGGAAAGTAACACCGGGGAGCTGTTTTTT. The chain carries TRBV7-9 and TRBJ2-2, with 13 bases fitting TRBD2. The CDR3 contains 17 residues. Trimming at V came to 5 bases and at J to 2 bases, leaving 5 bases not matched to a gene. The germline V gene has CDR1 SEHNR and CDR2 FQNEAQ (reference sequence).

This clonotype was found many times. This CDR3 is CASSLGGTGDYEQYV. CDR3 bases: TGTGCCAGCAGCTTAGGAGGGACAGGGGACTACGAGCAGTACGTC. V is TRBV7-9 and J is TRBJ2-7; 10 bases are a match to TRBD1. This CDR3 comprises 15 residues. After removal of 1 base from V and 3 bases from J, the junction contained 3 bases not matched to a gene. Germline CDR1 reads SEHNR; CDR2 reads FQNEAQ (reference sequence).

J is TRBJ2-7 and V is TRBV7-9; D is perhaps TRBD1 (6 bases). The CDR3 consists of 12 residues. Trimming left V 6 bases short and J 4 bases short, with 10 bases between. Germline V CDR1 and CDR2: SEHNR, FQNEAQ (reference sequence). CDR3 loop: CASSPGQYEQYF. CDR3 DNA sequence: TGTGCCAGCAGTCCCGGACAGTACGAGCAGTACTTC.

The V and J genes are TRBV20-1 and TRBJ1-4; D gene unclear. This CDR3 is built from 18 residues. V shed 5 bases and J shed 6 bases, with 28 bases lying between them. Germline CDR1 and CDR2: DFQATT and SNEGSKA (reference sequence). CDR3 sequence reads: CSAARFSIPGRQHEKLFF. The CDR3 nucleotides read TGCAGTGCTGCCCGTTTTTCGATCCCCGGACGGCAGCATGAAAAACTGTTTTTT.

CDR3 bases: TGCAGCGTTGTCCCCAGGGGTCATGAGCAGTTCTTC. Amino acid sequence: CSVVPRGHEQFF. The chain uses TRBV29-1 and TRBJ2-1; maybe TRBD1 (6 bases). Germline CDR1 is SQVTM and CDR2 is ANQGSEA. The CDR3 is made up of 12 amino acids. The V end was cut by 4 bases, the J end by 8 bases, with 12 bases between.

Only one count was recorded for this clonotype. This chain connects TRBV12-3 or TRBV12-4 to TRBJ2-7; D perhaps matches TRBD2 (6 bases). Trimming left V 6 bases short and J 0 bases short, with 18 bases between. The CDR3 totals 16 residues. The CDR3 protein is CASRLGTGLPSYEQYF. The CDR3 DNA reads as TGTGCCAGCAGGTTGGGGACGGGACTCCCCTCCTACGAGCAGTACTTC.

This rearrangement joins TRBV10-3 to TRBJ1-4; TRBD1 matches at 8 bases. CDR1 and CDR2 from the germline V gene are ENHRY and SYGVKD. Unmatched junction bases numbered 4, after V lost 1 base and J lost 6 bases. This CDR3 spans 15 amino acids. CDR3: CAISEFGQGDEKLFF. The CDR3 nucleotides read TGTGCCATCAGTGAGTTTGGACAGGGTGATGAAAAACTGTTTTTT.

This clonotype was seen at least ten times. The rearrangement joins TRBV7-2 to TRBJ1-2; possibly TRBD1 for D (6 bases). V gave up 5 bases and J gave up 1 base, with 14 bases separating them. CDR3 length equals 15 residues. CDR1 and CDR2 (germline): SGHTA, FQGNSA. The DNA for the CDR3 is TGTGCCAGCAGCCCCGGACAGACCGTTAACTATGGCTACACCTTC. Amino acids: CASSPGQTVNYGYTF.

The chain recombines TRBV7-6 with TRBJ2-1; 9 nucleotides agree with TRBD1. The CDR3 is made up of 15 amino acids. Germline-derived CDR1 and CDR2 are SGHVS and FNYEAQ. V was clipped by 5 bases and J by 10 bases; unmatched bases: 12. The CDR3 loop reads CASSTQGAGYTEQFF. CDR3 DNA sequence: TGTGCCAGCAGCACACAGGGGGCGGGTTACACGGAGCAGTTCTTC.

This clonotype was recorded many times. The rearrangement uses TRBV7-2 and TRBJ2-2, with D hard to call. CDR1 is SGHTA, CDR2 FQGNSA, per germline. The V end was cut by 1 base, the J end by 4 bases, with 10 bases between. The CDR3 has 15 amino acids. The DNA of the CDR3 is TGTGCCAGCAGCTTAGTCCCACAGTTCACCGGGGAGCTGTTTTTT. Encoded protein: CASSLVPQFTGELFF.

This clonotype was detected many times. The chain uses TRBV11-2 and TRBJ1-4; D unresolved. The CDR3 covers 13 residues. The ends were cut back, 5 bases at V and 7 bases at J, with 11 bases in the middle. Germline V gene sequence: CDR1 SGHAT, CDR2 FQNNGV. CDR3 coding DNA: TGTGCCAGCAGCCCCGCGTTGGCTGAAAAACTGTTTTTT. This translates into CASSPALAEKLFF.

This clonotype was seen at least ten times. This chain uses TRBV12-3 or TRBV12-4 with TRBJ2-7; D is unresolved. CDR3 length equals 13 residues. Trimming cost V 3 bases and J 3 bases, with 9 bases left between them. The CDR3 region has the DNA TGTGCCAGCAGTTTCCAGGTCCACTACGAGCAGTACTTC. This gives the protein CASSFQVHYEQYF.

V is TRBV2 and J is TRBJ1-3; D is possibly TRBD1 (5 bases). This CDR3 region has 13 residues. V lost 7 bases, J lost 4 bases, and 11 bases lay in between. Germline-derived CDR1 and CDR2 are SNHLY and FYNNEI. The CDR3 nucleotides are TGTGCCAGCATGCGGGGGTTCGGAAACACCATATATTTT. Protein sequence: CASMRGFGNTIYF.

This rearrangement joins TRBV20-1 to TRBJ1-2; no clear D gene. Germline values: CDR1 DFQATT, CDR2 SNEGSKA (reference sequence). The CDR3 is 13 residues long. V was cut by 3 bases and J by 5 bases, with 13 bases left in between. In DNA, the CDR3 is TGCAGTGCTAGTCTCAGCCAGAGTTATGGCTACACCTTC. Translated: CSASLSQSYGYTF.

This chain connects TRBV19 to TRBJ1-2; D gene unclear. Trimming cost V 7 bases and J 6 bases, with 9 bases left between them. Germline V gene lookup returns CDR1 LNHDA and CDR2 SQIVND (reference sequence). The CDR3 runs to 11 residues. CDR3 region: CASNRRDGYTF. The DNA of the CDR3 is TGTGCCAGTAATCGGCGTGATGGCTACACCTTC.

This clonotype came up a few times. CDR3 nucleotide sequence: TGTGCCAGCAGGGGGGCCCCGGGCTATGGCTACACCTTC. Translated: CASRGAPGYGYTF. The chain recombines TRBV2 with TRBJ1-2; a weak D match, TRBD1 (6 bases). The ends were cut back, 6 bases at V and 4 bases at J, with 12 bases in the middle. This CDR3 region has 13 residues. Germline loops: CDR1 SNHLY, CDR2 FYNNEI.

This clonotype was counted between two and nine times. The gene calls are TRBV4-3 and TRBJ1-1; the D gene is possibly TRBD1 (5 bases). The V end was cut by 1 base, the J end by 4 bases, with 10 bases between. The germline CDR1 and CDR2 sequences are LGHNA and YSLEER. The CDR3 has 14 residues. This chain's CDR3 is CASSQVWGATEAFF. DNA for the CDR3: TGCGCCAGCAGCCAAGTGTGGGGCGCCACTGAAGCTTTCTTT.

This clonotype was picked up a small number of times. The chain uses TRBV23-1 and TRBJ2-1; 11 positions agree with TRBD1. TRBV23-1 is classed as an ORF, of uncertain function. The CDR3 covers 16 residues. The ends lost 4 bases at V and 7 bases at J; junction bases unmatched: 9. CDR3 protein: CASSRNLGQGDNEQFF. Written as DNA, the CDR3 is TGCGCCAGCAGTCGAAACCTGGGACAGGGGGATAATGAGCAGTTCTTC.

This clonotype was counted only a few times. The J gene is TRBJ2-7, the V gene TRBV7-2; a weak D match, TRBD2 (6 bases). CDR3 size: 13 residues. Germline V gene lookup returns CDR1 SGHTA and CDR2 FQGNSA. V was trimmed by 1 base and J by 4 bases, leaving 8 bases between them. The CDR3 loop is CASSLVGGYEQYV. The CDR3 DNA reads TGTGCCAGCAGCTTAGTCGGGGGATACGAGCAGTACGTC.

This clonotype was found many times. The chain carries TRBV4-1 and TRBJ2-5, with D unresolved. Germline lookup yields CDR1 MGHRA and CDR2 YSYEKL. The CDR3 has 15 residues. Trimming took 2 bases from V and 5 from J, leaving 15 bases between them. DNA of the CDR3: TGCGCCAGCAGCCAACTCCTGGGCGGCGCGGAGACCCAGTACTTC. Its protein product is CASSQLLGGAETQYF.